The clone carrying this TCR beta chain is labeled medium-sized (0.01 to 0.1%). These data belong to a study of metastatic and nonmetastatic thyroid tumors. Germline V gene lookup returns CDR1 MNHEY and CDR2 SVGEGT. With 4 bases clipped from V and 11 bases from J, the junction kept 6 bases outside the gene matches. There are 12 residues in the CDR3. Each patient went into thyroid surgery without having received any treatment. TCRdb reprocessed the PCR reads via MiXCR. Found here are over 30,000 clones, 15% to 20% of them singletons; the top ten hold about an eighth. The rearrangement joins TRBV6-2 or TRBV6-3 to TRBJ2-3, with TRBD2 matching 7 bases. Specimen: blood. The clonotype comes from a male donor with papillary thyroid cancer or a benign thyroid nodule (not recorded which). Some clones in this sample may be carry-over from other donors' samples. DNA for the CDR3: TGTGCCAGCAGTTCCGAAGCGGGGCTGCAGTATTTT. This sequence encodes CASSSEAGLQYF.